This TCR beta chain comes out of a study of blood T cell repertoires in COVID-19. Looking at the study overall: The study drew acute and convalescent COVID-19 samples from the United States, Italy and Spain. Nucleic acid was either cDNA or gDNA, and it came from T cells, B-cell-depleted T cells, or PBMCs.

Produced via immunoSEQ multiplex PCR; TCRdb's table is partial and in-frame only. The sample consists of under 250,000 clones, 86% of them appearing once. There are 16 residues in the CDR3. V lost 1 base, J lost 5 bases, and 14 bases lay in between. Germline values: CDR1 MNHEY, CDR2 SVGAGI. The chain recombines TRBV6-5 with TRBJ2-2; maybe TRBD2 (6 bases). Sequencing input: peripheral blood. This receptor was taken from a woman aged 60-70 years who had recovered from COVID-19. CDR3 coding DNA: TGTGCCAGCAGTTACTTTGGGACGGAGGGGACCGGGGAGCTGTTTTTT. Translated, it gives CASSYFGTEGTGELFF.